This record concerns one T cell receptor (beta chain) sequence. TCRdb's table, derived via immunoSEQ multiplex PCR, lists solely in-frame clones and lacks some. The sample holds roughly 700,000 clones, over 75% seen once. The data were obtained in a study of shared T cell receptors in the human thymus. Trimming removed 3 bases from V and 4 bases from J; junction bases left unmatched: 10. Germline CDR1 is SGHDT and CDR2 is YYEEEE. This CDR3 spans 17 amino acids. This sample also appeared in a second study, on human thymus T cells. That paper notes: Unrelated individuals were reported by related research to share highly overlapping thymic repertoires.

The chain carries TRBV5-6 and TRBJ2-3; 11 nucleotides match TRBD1. This TCR came from a boy under two years old with a congenital heart defect. Sample: thymocytes. In DNA, the CDR3 is TGTGCCAGCAGCTCCGCCGCCGGGACAGGGGGGGCAGATACGCAGTATTTT. Its translation: CASSSAAGTGGADTQYF.